This T cell receptor (beta chain) was sequenced for a study of T cells in Graves' hyperthyroidism and ophthalmopathy. Losses at the gene ends were 5 bases for V and 8 bases for J; bases not matched to a gene: 9. This CDR3 region has 15 residues. Inclusion characteristics of ophthalmopathy patients comprised a Clinical Activity Score of at least 3, a NOSPECS grade of at least 4, and duration under 3 months. Exclusion criteria comprised uncontrolled infection, other autoimmune disease, pregnancy or lactation. More than 9.5 ml fresh peripheral blood yielded the PBMCs. Amplification of TCR beta CDR3 regions was performed using RNA transcripts as template. With the HTBI primer set, the TCR CDR3 went through a first round of RT-PCR. TCRdb passed the multiplex PCR reads through MiXCR, listing each CDR3 protein once. The sample lists 620,000 or so distinct CDR3 sequences; roughly 15% were seen once. Study findings and constraints: The blood repertoire included most of the expanded thyroid clonotypes above 0.001.

This clonotype was seen repeatedly, ten times or more. Its target is unknown. The chain joins TRBV12-3 or TRBV12-4 to TRBJ1-6; TRBD1 aligns across 7 bases. The sample taken for sequencing was blood. This clonotype was sampled from a woman aged 45-59 years with Graves' ophthalmopathy. The CDR3 region is CASSLTGQRDSPLHF. CDR3 DNA: TGTGCCAGCAGTCTGACGGGACAGCGCGATTCACCCCTCCACTTT.